What follows is one T cell receptor beta chain and its context. Profiled with immunoSEQ multiplex PCR; TCRdb holds only in-frame clones, not every one. The sample records about 2 million clones, about 94% being singletons. The data are from a study of shared clonotypes between healthy human individuals. CD45RO-negative, CCR7-positively selected cells formed the naive CD8 fraction, excluding terminally differentiated effector memory CD45RA+ cells. The germline gives CDR1 SEHNR, CDR2 FQNEAQ (reference sequence). The CDR3 is 18 amino acids. The V and J ends lost 5 bases and 0 bases, in that order; junction bases with no gene match: 14.

V and J are TRBV7-9 and TRBJ2-7; 9 bases agree with TRBD1. This clonotype originated in a man younger than 30 in good health. The sample taken for sequencing was naive CD8+ T cells sorted from blood. Here the CDR3 reads CASSRPGTGLEASYEQYF. In DNA form, the CDR3 reads TGTGCCAGCAGCCGGCCCGGGACAGGGCTAGAGGCCTCCTACGAGCAGTACTTC.